The 2 T cell receptor beta chains given below trace back to one sample, sequenced in a study of blood T cell repertoires in COVID-19. Sequencing used immunoSEQ multiplex PCR; TCRdb keeps in-frame clones, though not all of them. The sample includes 45,000 to 55,000 clones, around 80% of them seen just once. The sample was peripheral blood. The receptors were gathered from a human donor in a cohort sampled during active COVID-19.

The chain joins TRBV24-1 to TRBJ1-2, with 11 bases lining up with TRBD1. Germline CDR1 reads KGHDR; CDR2 reads SFDVKD. The J segment lost 6 bases and the V segment lost 5 bases, leaving 10 bases of the junction unmatched. This CDR3 region has 16 residues. The CDR3 DNA reads TGTGCCACCAGTGGAACGACCGGGACAGGGGGGAATGGCTACACCTTC. It translates to CATSGTTGTGGNGYTF.

This chain uses TRBV4-1 with TRBJ2-3; unclear D gene. The CDR3 consists of 13 residues. The germline V gene has CDR1 MGHRA and CDR2 YSYEKL. Between the trimmed V and J ends, which lost 3 bases and 7 bases, there was a span of 11 bases. The CDR3 DNA reads TGCGCCAGCAGCCAGGCAATCTTTAATACGCAGTATTTT. Its translation is CASSQAIFNTQYF.